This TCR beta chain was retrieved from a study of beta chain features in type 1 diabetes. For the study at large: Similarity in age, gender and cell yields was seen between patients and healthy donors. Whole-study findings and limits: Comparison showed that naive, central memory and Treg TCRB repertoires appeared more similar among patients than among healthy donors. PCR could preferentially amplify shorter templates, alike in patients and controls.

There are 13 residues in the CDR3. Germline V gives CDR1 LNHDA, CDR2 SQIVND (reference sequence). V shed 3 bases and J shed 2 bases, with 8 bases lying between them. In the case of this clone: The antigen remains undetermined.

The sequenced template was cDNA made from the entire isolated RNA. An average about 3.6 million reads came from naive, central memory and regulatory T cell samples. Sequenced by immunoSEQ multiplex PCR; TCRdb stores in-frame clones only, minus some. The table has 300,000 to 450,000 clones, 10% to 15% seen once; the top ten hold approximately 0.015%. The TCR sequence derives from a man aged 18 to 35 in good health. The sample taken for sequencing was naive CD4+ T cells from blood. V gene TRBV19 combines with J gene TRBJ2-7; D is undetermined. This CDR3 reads CASSMGAAYEQYF. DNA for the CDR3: TGTGCCAGTAGTATGGGCGCAGCCTACGAGCAGTACTTC.